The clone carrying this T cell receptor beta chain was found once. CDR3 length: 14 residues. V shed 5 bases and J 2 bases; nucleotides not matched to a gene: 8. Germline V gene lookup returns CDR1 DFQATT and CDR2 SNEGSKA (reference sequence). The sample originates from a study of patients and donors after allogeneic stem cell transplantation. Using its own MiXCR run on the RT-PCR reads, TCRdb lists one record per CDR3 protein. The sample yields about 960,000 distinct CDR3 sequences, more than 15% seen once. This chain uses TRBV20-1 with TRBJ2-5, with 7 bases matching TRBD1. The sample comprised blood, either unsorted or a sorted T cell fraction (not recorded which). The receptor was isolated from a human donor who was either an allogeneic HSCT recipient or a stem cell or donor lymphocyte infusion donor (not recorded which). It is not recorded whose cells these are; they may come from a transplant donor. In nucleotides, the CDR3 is TGCAGTGCTCGCCTTGGGACAGAACAAGAGACCCAGTACTTC. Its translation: CSARLGTEQETQYF.